This T cell receptor beta chain originates from a study of T cell responses to AZD1222 COVID-19 vaccine. The CDR3 runs 13 residues. The germline V and J ends were trimmed by 1 base and 3 bases, with 6 bases remaining between them. CDR1 is KGHSH, CDR2 LQKENI, per germline. Profiled with immunoSEQ multiplex PCR; TCRdb holds only in-frame clones, not every one. The profile covers some 92,000 clones, with 90% to 95% appearing a single time and 5.2% taken by the ten largest. This clone was picked up a small number of times. V is TRBV18 and J is TRBJ1-2; tentatively, D is TRBD1 (6 bases). Here the sequenced sample was peripheral blood, taken on day 0 of MenACWY control vaccination. The receptor comes from an adult in good health. Written as DNA, the CDR3 is TGTGCCAGCTCACCACGGACAGACTATGGCTACACCTTC. Its translation is CASSPRTDYGYTF.